The 29 T cell receptor beta chains presented below share a single source sample, sequenced in a study of identifying expanded T cells in peripheral blood. Generated by immunoSEQ multiplex PCR, the TCRdb table keeps only in-frame clones and is missing some. This repertoire shows fewer than 55,000 clones, 82% found once; its top ten account for around 13%. The specimen sequenced was blood. The receptors derive from a person aged 18 to 70 in good health.

V is TRBV6-5 and J is TRBJ2-7; D not resolved. Trimming removed 10 bases at V and 2 bases at J, with 18 bases between. This CDR3 is built from 14 residues. Germline CDR1 reads MNHEY; CDR2 reads SVGAGI. The CDR3: CATVRTEGTYEQYF. In DNA form, the CDR3 reads TGTGCCACCGTGCGGACGGAAGGCACCTACGAGCAGTACTTC.

In this sample, this clone is medium-sized. The chain joins TRBV7-6 to TRBJ1-1, with D unresolved. Per the germline V gene, CDR1 is SGHVS and CDR2 is FNYEAQ. CDR3 length: 13 amino acids. V lost 1 base and J 3 bases, leaving 6 bases between the germline ends. CDR3 nucleotides: TGTGCCAGCAGCTTAGGTCAGCACACTGAAGCTTTCTTT. This translates into CASSLGQHTEAFF.

The chain couples TRBV5-6 to TRBJ2-2; D is perhaps TRBD1 (5 bases). Germline values: CDR1 SGHDT, CDR2 YYEEEE. Between the trimmed V and J ends, which lost 5 bases and 6 bases, there was a span of 14 bases. This CDR3 is built from 14 residues. The CDR3 loop is CASSLVGDPGELFF. The DNA of the CDR3 is TGTGCCAGCAGTCTTGTAGGGGATCCCGGGGAGCTGTTTTTT. Combining the CDR3 with reference TRBV5-6 and TRBJ2-2 gives the whole variable domain DAGVTQSPTHLIKTRGQQVTLRCSPKSGHDTVSWYQQALGQGPQFIFQYYEEEERQRGNFPDRFSGHQFPNYSSELNVNALLLGDSALYLCASSLVGDPGELFFGEGSRLTVL.

J is TRBJ1-2 and V is TRBV7-2; perhaps TRBD1 as D (5 bases). The germline V gene has CDR1 SGHTA and CDR2 FQGNSA. Trimming stripped 1 base from V and 4 bases from J, with 13 bases between. The CDR3 covers 15 residues. CDR3 DNA: TGTGCCAGCAGCTTAGACCCGGGGCCGGTCTATGGCTACACCTTC. This gives the protein CASSLDPGPVYGYTF.

The V gene is TRBV29-1, the J gene TRBJ1-1, with TRBD1 identical over 7 bases. The CDR3 extends over 14 amino acids. Trimming at V came to 3 bases and at J to 5 bases, leaving 9 bases not matched to a gene. Germline loops: CDR1 SQVTM, CDR2 ANQGSEA. The CDR3 region is CSVESEGARTEAFF. DNA for the CDR3: TGCAGCGTTGAGTCAGAGGGGGCAAGGACTGAAGCTTTCTTT.

V usage is TRBV11-3 and J usage is TRBJ2-1, with 15 nucleotides matching TRBD2. CDR3 length equals 15 residues. Germline CDR1 SGHNT, CDR2 YENEEA. V dropped 4 bases and J dropped 10; count of bases not matched to a gene: 5. The CDR3 DNA reads TGTGCCAGCAGCTCGGGACTAGCGGGGGGATGGGAGCAGTTCTTC. It is translated as CASSSGLAGGWEQFF.

The chain carries TRBV7-9 and TRBJ2-1, with D perhaps being TRBD1 or TRBD2 (6 bases each). Looked up from germline, CDR1 is SEHNR and CDR2 is FQNEAQ (reference sequence). The CDR3 is 13 amino acids. Trimming took 1 base from V and 7 from J, leaving 8 bases between them. The DNA for the CDR3 is TGTGCCAGCAGCTTAGGGGGGGCGAATGAGCAGTTCTTC. As protein: CASSLGGANEQFF.

Only a few counts were recorded for this clone. Here the CDR3 omits its conserved ending phenylalanine or tryptophan, so a read error is the likely source. No DNA is shown, since the ends of the CDR3 on it are uncertain; the CDR3 is the one TCRdb lists. The chain recombines TRBV4-1 with TRBJ1-2. From its first to its last residue, the CDR3 has 14 amino acids. CDR1 is MGHRA, CDR2 YSYEKL, per germline. The CDR3 is CASSQEGSCPGTAK.

This clone came up a few times. The chain uses TRBV7-9 and TRBJ2-5; 8 bases line up with TRBD1. CDR1 and CDR2 from the germline V gene are SEHNR and FQNEAQ (reference sequence). The CDR3 totals 15 residues. The V gene end was trimmed by 5 bases and the J gene end by 5 bases; junction bases not matched to a gene: 10. The CDR3 region has the DNA TGTGCCAGCAGCGCAGAACAGGGGGTAGCGGAGACCCAGTACTTC. Its translation is CASSAEQGVAETQYF.

This rearrangement joins TRBV9 to TRBJ1-1; no firm D call. CDR1 and CDR2 (germline): SGDLS, YYNGEE. Trimming took off 0 bases at V and 1 base at J, with 7 bases between the two ends. This CDR3 has 14 amino acids. This chain's CDR3 is CASSVGGPNTEAFF. The CDR3 DNA sequence: TGTGCCAGCAGCGTAGGAGGACCGAACACTGAAGCTTTCTTT.

This clone was seen only a few times. The chain links TRBV7-8 to TRBJ1-3; D possibly corresponds to TRBD1 (5 bases). The CDR3 runs 14 residues. V shed 5 bases and J shed 4 bases, with 12 bases lying between them. The germline gives CDR1 SGHVS, CDR2 FQNEAQ. The CDR3, as DNA: TGTGCCAGCAGCCGCAGGGCTGTGGGAAACACCATATATTTT. This sequence encodes CASSRRAVGNTIYF.

J is TRBJ1-1 and V is TRBV6-1, with TRBD1 matching over 10 bases. CDR1 is MNHNS and CDR2 is SASEGT in the germline V gene. The CDR3 totals 14 residues. V lost 6 bases, J lost 5 bases, and 6 bases stayed unmatched. The CDR3 DNA is TGTGCCAGCAGCTTTGGACAGGGGGGGACTGAAGCTTTCTTT. Translation gives CASSFGQGGTEAFF.

Only a few counts were recorded for this clone. The CDR3 is CASSQDWASGRVEQFF. The CDR3 DNA sequence: TGCGCCAGCAGCCAAGATTGGGCTAGCGGGAGGGTTGAGCAGTTCTTC. The J gene is TRBJ2-1, the V gene TRBV4-3; TRBD2 aligns across 12 bases. V gave up 0 bases and J gave up 9 bases; unmatched junction bases: 6. Germline V gives CDR1 LGHNA, CDR2 YSLEER. The CDR3 length is 16 residues.

The genes are TRBV7-9 and TRBJ1-3, with 11 bases identical to TRBD1. The germline gives CDR1 SEHNR, CDR2 FQNEAQ (reference sequence). The V segment lost 4 bases and the J segment 3 bases; nucleotides outside the gene matches: 5. The CDR3 runs 16 residues. In nucleotides, the CDR3 is TGTGCCAGCAGCTCAGGACAGGGGGCAGGTGGAAACACCATATATTTT. Translating gives CASSSGQGAGGNTIYF.

The chain recombines TRBV11-1 with TRBJ1-1; no definite D call. This CDR3 region has 12 residues. V gave up 6 bases and J gave up 9 bases, with 14 bases separating them. CDR1 is SGHAT, CDR2 FQDESV, per germline (reference sequence). CDR3 coding DNA: TGTGCCAGCAGTTTGGACGCGGTGAAAGCTTTCTTT. Its translation is CASSLDAVKAFF.

The gene calls are TRBV7-2 and TRBJ2-1; D is unclear. V was shortened by 0 bases and J by 0 bases, with 9 bases between the two germline ends. CDR1 is SGHTA and CDR2 is FQGNSA in the germline V gene. The CDR3 is 16 amino acids. The CDR3: CASSLAVAVSYNEQFF. DNA of the CDR3: TGTGCCAGCAGCTTAGCGGTGGCAGTCTCCTACAATGAGCAGTTCTTC. Drawing the rest from reference TRBV7-2 and TRBJ2-1, the complete variable domain is GAGVSQSPSNKVTEKGKDVELRCDPISGHTALYWYRQSLGQGLEFLIYFQGNSAPDKSGLPSDRFSAERTGGSVSTLTIQRTQQEDSAVYLCASSLAVAVSYNEQFFGPGTRLTVL.

The V call is TRBV29-1, the J call TRBJ1-2; D remains unclear. The V gene's germline CDR1 is SQVTM and CDR2 ANQGSEA. Trimming left V 1 base short and J 2 bases short, with 8 bases between. The CDR3 extends over 13 amino acids. The CDR3 here is CSVEGVRNYGYTF. In DNA form, the CDR3 reads TGCAGCGTTGAAGGGGTCAGAAACTATGGCTACACCTTC.

V is TRBV2 and J is TRBJ2-7; the match to TRBD2 covers 7 bases. Trimming at V came to 2 bases and at J to 3 bases, leaving 4 bases not matched to a gene. In germline, CDR1 is SNHLY, CDR2 FYNNEI. The CDR3 has 14 amino acids. The DNA of the CDR3 is TGTGCCAGCAGTGAACGGATAGCGGGCTACGAGCAGTACGTC. Its translation: CASSERIAGYEQYV.

This clone appeared a few times. The V and J genes are TRBV18 and TRBJ1-1; a weak D match, TRBD1 (5 bases). Germline CDR1 KGHSH, CDR2 LQKENI. CDR3 size: 15 residues. The V end lost 4 bases, the J end lost 2 bases, and 14 bases lay between the germline ends. The CDR3 DNA reads as TGTGCCAGCTCACTTTTAGGAGACAGTAACACTGAAGCTTTCTTT. Protein: CASSLLGDSNTEAFF.

This chain links TRBV6-5 with TRBJ2-4; perhaps TRBD1 as D (6 bases). The V gene lost 6 bases and the J gene lost 6 bases, with 15 bases spanning the gap. Germline CDR1 and CDR2: MNHEY and SVGAGI. This CDR3 contains 14 residues. This chain's CDR3 is CASSQPGERNIQYF. For the CDR3, the DNA is TGTGCCAGCAGCCAACCAGGGGAGAGAAACATTCAGTACTTC.

V is TRBV7-2 and J is TRBJ1-6, with 8 bases lining up with TRBD1. CDR1 and CDR2 from the germline V gene are SGHTA and FQGNSA. This CDR3 comprises 15 residues. V trimming: 5 bases; J trimming: 10 bases; junction bases outside the gene matches: 10. The CDR3 nucleotides are TGTGCCAGCAGCCTTTCGACAGGGGTGGGGTCACCCCTCCACTTT. It yields the protein CASSLSTGVGSPLHF.

The chain combines TRBV13 with TRBJ1-1, with a possible D match to TRBD1 (6 bases). This CDR3 is 15 amino acids long. Germline assignment: CDR1 PRHDT and CDR2 FYEKMQ (reference sequence). The germline V and J ends were trimmed by 0 bases and 10 bases, with 18 bases remaining between them. CDR3 in DNA: TGTGCCAGCAGCTTAGGCGGTTCGGGGGCTCTTGTAGCTTTCTTT. Translation gives CASSLGGSGALVAFF.

This chain joins TRBV4-2 and TRBJ1-1; no firm D call. The CDR3 spans 14 residues. The germline V and J ends were trimmed by 1 base and 1 base, with 7 bases remaining between them. Germline CDR1 LGHNA, CDR2 YNFKEQ. The CDR3 is CASSQVGPNTEAFF. In DNA, the CDR3 is TGTGCCAGCAGCCAAGTCGGGCCGAACACTGAAGCTTTCTTT.

About this clone itself: The same CDR3 is also encoded by other DNA sequences in this sample. The CDR3 DNA reads TGCGCCAGCAGCTTGGCGGGTTACTATGGCTACACCTTC. This encodes CASSLAGYYGYTF. V and J are TRBV5-1 and TRBJ1-2, with D uncertain. V lost 0 bases to trimming and J lost 3 bases, with 6 bases between them. The germline CDR1 and CDR2 sequences are SGHRS and YFSETQ. The CDR3 has 13 amino acids.

This clone was counted a few times. The V and J genes are TRBV13 and TRBJ2-4; 8 bases agree with TRBD1. V was pared by 5 bases and J by 6 bases, with 6 bases of the junction left unmatched. Germline V gives CDR1 PRHDT, CDR2 FYEKMQ (reference sequence). The CDR3 contains 14 residues. The DNA for the CDR3 is TGTGCCAGCAGCCTGGACAGGGTTGGAAACATTCAGTACTTC. It encodes CASSLDRVGNIQYF.

The rearrangement uses TRBV15 and TRBJ2-5; the D call may be TRBD1 or TRBD2 (5 bases each). The J call may be wrong; the DNA end is better matched by TRBJ2-7. This CDR3 has 16 residues. Germline assignment: CDR1 LNHNV and CDR2 YYDKDF (reference sequence). Here the CDR3 reads CATSIRETGQSYEQYF. In nucleotides, the CDR3 is TGTGCCACCAGCATTAGAGAAACGGGGCAGTCCTACGAGCAGTACTTC.

The rearrangement joins TRBV7-2 to TRBJ1-2, with TRBD1 matching over 9 bases. In germline, CDR1 is SGHTA, CDR2 FQGNSA. V trimming: 1 base; J trimming: 3 bases; junction bases outside the gene matches: 9. There are 17 residues in the CDR3. CDR3 sequence reads: CASSLEGQGFQDYGYTF. The CDR3 region has the DNA TGTGCCAGCAGCTTAGAGGGACAGGGCTTTCAGGACTATGGCTACACCTTC.

CDR3 sequence reads: CASSSSLGESNEKLFF. CDR3 DNA: TGTGCCAGCAGCTCGAGCCTAGGGGAGTCTAATGAAAAACTGTTTTTT. This chain joins TRBV9 and TRBJ1-4; tentative D call: TRBD1 (5 bases). V was clipped by 4 bases and J by 3 bases, with 16 bases between them. Germline V lookup: CDR1 SGDLS, CDR2 YYNGEE. CDR3 length: 16 residues. Filled out from reference TRBV9 and TRBJ1-4, the complete variable domain reads DSGVTQTPKHLITATGQRVTLRCSPRSGDLSVYWYQQSLDQGLQFLIQYYNGEERAKGNILERFSAQQFPDLHSELNLSSLELGDSALYFCASSSSLGESNEKLFFGSGTQLSVL.

The chain uses TRBV6-6 and TRBJ2-5; tentative D call: TRBD2 (6 bases). Germline CDR1 and CDR2: MNHNY and SVGAGI (reference sequence). V lost 3 bases and J lost 4, with 12 bases in between. The CDR3 loop spans 14 amino acids. CDR3 sequence reads: CASSYQLATETQYF. The CDR3 nucleotides are TGTGCCAGCAGTTATCAACTAGCAACAGAGACCCAGTACTTC.